This T cell receptor (beta chain) was captured by sequencing in a study of tumor and adjacent non-tumor tissue in lung cancer. The template was RNA from unsorted bulk tissue. The normal lung tissue was taken more than 3 cm from the tumor edge. Three rounds of nested PCR, following a modified ARM-PCR protocol, produced the TCRbeta library. TCRdb passed the multiplex PCR reads through MiXCR, listing each CDR3 protein once. The sample yields about 76,000 distinct CDR3 sequences, roughly 80% seen once. In germline, CDR1 is MNHNS, CDR2 SASEGT. CDR3 length: 15 amino acids. The V and J ends lost 6 bases and 15 bases respectively, with 28 bases between them.

Sequencing input: distant non-tumor lung tissue. The V call is TRBV6-1, the J call TRBJ2-3, with D perhaps TRBD2 (7 bases). This TCR derives from a man between 60 and 75 years old with non-small cell lung cancer. The DNA of the CDR3 is TGTGCCAGCAGGCCGGGTGACGGGAGGACAGATATGGATTATTTT. Protein product: CASRPGDGRTDMDYF.